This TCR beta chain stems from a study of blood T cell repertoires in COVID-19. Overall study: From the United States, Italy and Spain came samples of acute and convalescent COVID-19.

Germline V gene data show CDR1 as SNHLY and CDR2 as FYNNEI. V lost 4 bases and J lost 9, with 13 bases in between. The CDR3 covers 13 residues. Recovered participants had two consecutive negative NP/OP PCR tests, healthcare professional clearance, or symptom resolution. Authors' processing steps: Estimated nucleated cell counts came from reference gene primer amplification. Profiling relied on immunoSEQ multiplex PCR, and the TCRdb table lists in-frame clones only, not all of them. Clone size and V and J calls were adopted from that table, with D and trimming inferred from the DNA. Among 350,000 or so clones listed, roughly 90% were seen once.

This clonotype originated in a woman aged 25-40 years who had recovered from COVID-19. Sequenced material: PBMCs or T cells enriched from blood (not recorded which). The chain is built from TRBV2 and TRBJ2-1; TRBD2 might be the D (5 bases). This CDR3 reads CASSVEDSGEQFF. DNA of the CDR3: TGTGCCAGCAGTGTGGAGGATTCGGGTGAGCAGTTCTTC.